These 25 T cell receptor beta chains originate from one sample sequenced in a study of blood T cell repertoires in COVID-19. Sequencing used immunoSEQ multiplex PCR; TCRdb keeps in-frame clones, though not all of them. The sample holds 70,000 or so clones, 70% to 80% seen once. Specimen: peripheral blood. Every receptor here comes from a human donor in a cohort sampled during active COVID-19.

The chain links TRBV5-1 to TRBJ2-2; D unresolved. The CDR3 is 13 amino acids. Trimming cost V 5 bases and J 6 bases, with 11 bases left between them. Germline V gene data show CDR1 as SGHRS and CDR2 as YFSETQ. The CDR3 reads CASREKSAGELFF. The CDR3 nucleotides are TGCGCCAGCAGGGAGAAATCGGCCGGGGAGCTGTTTTTT. The full variable domain, with the rest looked up from reference TRBV5-1 and TRBJ2-2, is KAGVTQTPRYLIKTRGQQVTLSCSPISGHRSVSWYQQTPGQGLQFLFEYFSETQRNKGNFPGRFSGRQFSNSRSEMNVSTLELGDSALYLCASREKSAGELFFGEGSRLTVL.

The chain uses TRBV7-9 and TRBJ1-5; D not resolved. The germline CDR1 and CDR2 sequences are SEHNR and FQNEAQ (reference sequence). The CDR3 runs 13 residues. V shed 3 bases and J shed 4 bases, with 7 bases lying between them. The chain's CDR3 is CASSLAKNQPQHF. The CDR3 DNA follows: TGTGCCAGCAGCTTGGCCAAAAATCAGCCCCAGCATTTT.

V and J are TRBV7-8 and TRBJ2-3; 7 bases match TRBD2. The length of the CDR3 is 15 residues. V was clipped by 1 base and J by 2 bases; unmatched bases: 3. Germline V gives CDR1 SGHVS, CDR2 FQNEAQ. CDR3 DNA sequence: TGTGCCAGCAGCTTAGGAGGGAGGGCCACAGATACGCAGTATTTT. It codes for CASSLGGRATDTQYF.

This chain uses TRBV18 with TRBJ1-1, with D uncertain. Trimming took 3 bases from V and 7 from J, leaving 12 bases between them. CDR1 and CDR2 from the germline V gene are KGHSH and LQKENI. CDR3 size: 13 residues. CDR3 loop: CASSPAGGYEAFF. The CDR3 DNA sequence: TGTGCCAGCTCACCTGCGGGCGGTTATGAAGCTTTCTTT.

DNA of the CDR3: TGTGCCATCAGCTCCGGGACTAGCGGCTACGAGCAGTACTTC. It translates to CAISSGTSGYEQYF. J is TRBJ2-7 and V is TRBV10-3, with 11 bases that match TRBD2. Germline CDR1 and CDR2: ENHRY and SYGVKD. The CDR3 sequence is 14 residues long. The ends lost 6 bases at V and 3 bases at J; junction bases unmatched: 4.

The rearrangement uses TRBV27 and TRBJ2-7; D remains ambiguous. Trimming removed 5 bases from V and 0 bases from J, with 11 bases in between. The CDR3 loop spans 14 amino acids. Looked up from germline, CDR1 is MNHEY and CDR2 is SMNVEV (reference sequence). CDR3: CASSPSVGSYEQYF. Here the CDR3 DNA reads TGTGCCAGCAGTCCCAGCGTGGGCTCCTACGAGCAGTACTTC.

The CDR3 loop is CASSADSDNEQFF. The CDR3 region has the DNA TGTGCCAGCAGCGCGGACAGTGACAATGAGCAGTTCTTC. The rearrangement uses TRBV9 and TRBJ2-1; possible D gene TRBD1, 6 bases. The ends were cut back, 3 bases at V and 5 bases at J, with 9 bases in the middle. Germline loops: CDR1 SGDLS, CDR2 YYNGEE. This CDR3 is 13 amino acids long.

The chain is built from TRBV5-1 and TRBJ2-3; 7 bases agree with TRBD1. Germline V CDR1 and CDR2: SGHRS, YFSETQ. CDR3 length: 14 amino acids. With 4 bases clipped from V and 4 bases from J, the junction kept 6 bases outside the gene matches. CDR3 nucleotide sequence: TGCGCCAGCAGCCTCCGACAGGGCGCAGATACGCAGTATTTT. Protein product: CASSLRQGADTQYF.

The chain has TRBV5-6 and TRBJ1-1; tentatively, D is TRBD1 (5 bases). The germline V gene has CDR1 SGHDT and CDR2 YYEEEE. V lost 0 bases and J 0 bases, leaving 9 bases between the germline ends. The CDR3 consists of 15 residues. The chain's CDR3 is CASSLDPGMNTEAFF. The CDR3 DNA follows: TGTGCCAGCAGCTTGGATCCAGGGATGAACACTGAAGCTTTCTTT.

The chain is built from TRBV28 and TRBJ2-1; 8 bases agree with TRBD2. CDR1 and CDR2 from the germline V gene are MDHEN and SYDVKM. The CDR3 spans 15 residues. The V segment lost 6 bases and the J segment 4 bases; nucleotides outside the gene matches: 8. For the CDR3, the DNA is TGTGCCAGCAGCGTCCAGACTAGCGATTACAATGAGCAGTTCTTC. Amino acids: CASSVQTSDYNEQFF.

CDR3 loop: CAWKIGYRGSEKLFF. The CDR3 DNA follows: TGTGCCTGGAAAATCGGATATAGGGGGTCGGAAAAACTGTTTTTT. The rearrangement joins TRBV30 to TRBJ1-4; TRBD1 might be the D (6 bases). CDR1 and CDR2 from the germline V gene are GTSNPN and SVGIG (reference sequence). There are 15 residues in the CDR3. V was clipped by 4 bases and J by 8 bases, with 20 bases between them. Combining the CDR3 with reference TRBV30 and TRBJ1-4 gives the whole variable domain SQTIHQWPATLVQPVGSPLSLECTVEGTSNPNLYWYRQAAGRGLQLLFYSVGIGQISSEVPQNLSASRPQDRQFILSSKKLLLSDSGFYLCAWKIGYRGSEKLFFGSGTQLSVL.

The count of this clone is one. The chain combines TRBV28 with TRBJ2-7, with 13 bases identical to TRBD2. The J segment lost 6 bases and the V segment lost 4 bases, leaving 12 bases of the junction unmatched. This CDR3 region has 17 residues. Germline CDR1 is MDHEN and CDR2 is SYDVKM. CDR3 bases: TGTGCCAGCAGTTCCACGGGACTAGCGGGAAGTTCCCCCGAGCAGTACTTC. Amino acid sequence: CASSSTGLAGSSPEQYF.

The chain links TRBV10-3 to TRBJ1-1, with D uncertain. CDR3 length: 12 amino acids. Germline V gene sequence: CDR1 ENHRY, CDR2 SYGVKD. Trimming cost V 4 bases and J 4 bases, with 7 bases left between them. Here the CDR3 reads CAISGRGTEAFF. In DNA, the CDR3 is TGTGCCATCAGTGGCCGGGGCACTGAAGCTTTCTTT.

V and J are TRBV6-6 and TRBJ2-2, with TRBD2 matching 11 bases. V was pared by 6 bases and J by 4 bases, with 7 bases of the junction left unmatched. The CDR3 consists of 16 residues. Germline CDR1 and CDR2: MNHNY and SVGAGI (reference sequence). The CDR3 is CASSQGLADSTGELFF. The CDR3 bases are TGTGCCAGCAGCCAGGGACTAGCGGACTCCACCGGGGAGCTGTTTTTT.

This chain joins TRBV19 and TRBJ1-5; no reliable D call. V dropped 6 bases and J dropped 5 bases, with 17 bases sitting between them. The V gene's germline CDR1 is LNHDA and CDR2 SQIVND (reference sequence). The CDR3 covers 15 residues. The CDR3 here is CASSGPGSLYQPQHF. CDR3 DNA sequence: TGTGCCAGTAGCGGTCCGGGAAGCCTTTATCAGCCCCAGCATTTT.

CDR3 in DNA: TGCGCCAGCTCCGAGCTAGGGGACAGGGCGATTGATACGCAGTATTTT. Amino acids: CASSELGDRAIDTQYF. The chain links TRBV5-1 to TRBJ2-3; 9 bases map to TRBD1. Germline trimming cut 7 bases from V and 6 bases from J; bases unmatched to any gene: 15. From germline, CDR1 is SGHRS and CDR2 YFSETQ. CDR3 length: 16 amino acids.

The chain has TRBV12-3 or TRBV12-4 and TRBJ2-1; D remains unclear. The ends were cut back, 6 bases at V and 6 bases at J, with 9 bases in the middle. This CDR3 region has 12 residues. CDR3 residues: CASRPRLNEQFF. In DNA form, the CDR3 reads TGTGCCAGCAGACCCCGACTCAATGAGCAGTTCTTC.

The J gene is TRBJ1-1, the V gene TRBV7-8, with D maybe TRBD1 (6 bases). The CDR3 is 13 residues long. V was cut by 3 bases and J by 11 bases, with 16 bases left in between. CDR1 SGHVS and CDR2 FQNEAQ come from the germline V gene. CDR3 coding DNA: TGTGCCAGCAGCTTGCAGGGGCAGGTGGGGGCTTTCTTT. Translated: CASSLQGQVGAFF. Full variable domain (remainder filled in from reference TRBV7-8 and TRBJ1-1): GAGVSQSPRYKVAKRGQDVALRCDPISGHVSLFWYQQALGQGPEFLTYFQNEAQLDKSGLPSDRFFAERPEGSVSTLKIQRTQQEDSAVYLCASSLQGQVGAFFGQGTRLTVV.

The chain is built from TRBV7-8 and TRBJ1-6, with D perhaps matching TRBD1 (5 bases). Germline lookup yields CDR1 SGHVS and CDR2 FQNEAQ. V was clipped by 5 bases and J by 14 bases, with 13 bases between them. The CDR3 contains 12 residues. Written as DNA, the CDR3 is TGTGCCAGCAGCCCCGCCGGGGGGTCCCTCCACTTT. Translation gives CASSPAGGSLHF. Looking up the rest from reference TRBV7-8 and TRBJ1-6 gives the full variable domain: GAGVSQSPRYKVAKRGQDVALRCDPISGHVSLFWYQQALGQGPEFLTYFQNEAQLDKSGLPSDRFFAERPEGSVSTLKIQRTQQEDSAVYLCASSPAGGSLHFGNGTRLTVT.

The V call is TRBV5-1, the J call TRBJ2-1, with 11 bases matching TRBD1. CDR1 and CDR2 from the germline V gene are SGHRS and YFSETQ. The CDR3 spans 16 residues. V shed 2 bases and J 7 bases; nucleotides not matched to a gene: 8. CDR3 loop: CASSFSGTGGGNEQFF. DNA for the CDR3: TGCGCCAGCAGCTTTTCCGGGACAGGGGGAGGGAATGAGCAGTTCTTC.

This clone was found a few times. The chain combines TRBV20-1 with TRBJ2-1; 7 bases fit TRBD2. The CDR3 has 15 amino acids. V lost 3 bases, J lost 6 bases, and 11 bases stayed unmatched. Germline CDR1 and CDR2: DFQATT and SNEGSKA (reference sequence). CDR3 nucleotide sequence: TGCAGTGCTAGTGGTTGGCGGGAGACAACCAATGAGCAGTTCTTC. It yields the protein CSASGWRETTNEQFF.

This clone was detected once. The rearrangement uses TRBV19 and TRBJ2-5; no firm D call. The CDR3 has 14 residues. Between the trimmed V and J ends, which lost 6 bases and 2 bases, there was a span of 13 bases. CDR1 LNHDA and CDR2 SQIVND come from the germline V gene (reference sequence). The CDR3 sequence is CASSPSSAQETQYF. Written as DNA, the CDR3 is TGTGCCAGTAGCCCGTCCTCAGCGCAAGAGACCCAGTACTTC.

The chain carries TRBV28 and TRBJ1-2; 9 bases fit TRBD1. This CDR3 has 19 residues. Germline CDR1 reads MDHEN; CDR2 reads SYDVKM. V dropped 6 bases and J dropped 0; count of bases not matched to a gene: 17. CDR3 DNA: TGTGCCAGCAGACGAATAACCGGGACAGGGCGGATTGCTAACTATGGCTACACCTTC. The encoded protein is CASRRITGTGRIANYGYTF.

The chain is built from TRBV28 and TRBJ2-7, with a tentative D call TRBD2 (6 bases). Deletions cut 3 bases from V and 6 bases from J, with 12 bases between. The length of the CDR3 is 13 residues. The germline gives CDR1 MDHEN, CDR2 SYDVKM. In DNA form, the CDR3 reads TGTGCCAGCAGTTTCCGGGGGTACTCCGAGCAGTACTTC. Amino acid sequence: CASSFRGYSEQYF. Full variable domain (remainder filled in from reference TRBV28 and TRBJ2-7): DVKVTQSSRYLVKRTGEKVFLECVQDMDHENMFWYRQDPGLGLRLIYFSYDVKMKEKGDIPEGYSVSREKKERFSLILESASTNQTSMYLCASSFRGYSEQYFGPGTRLTVT.

The chain couples TRBV18 to TRBJ2-5; the D gene is possibly TRBD2 (6 bases). Germline CDR1 and CDR2: KGHSH and LQKENI. The length of the CDR3 is 15 residues. Deletions cut 3 bases from V and 2 bases from J, with 13 bases between. CDR3 in amino acids: CASSPLGGWQETQYF. The CDR3 bases are TGTGCCAGCTCACCCCTGGGAGGCTGGCAAGAGACCCAGTACTTC.